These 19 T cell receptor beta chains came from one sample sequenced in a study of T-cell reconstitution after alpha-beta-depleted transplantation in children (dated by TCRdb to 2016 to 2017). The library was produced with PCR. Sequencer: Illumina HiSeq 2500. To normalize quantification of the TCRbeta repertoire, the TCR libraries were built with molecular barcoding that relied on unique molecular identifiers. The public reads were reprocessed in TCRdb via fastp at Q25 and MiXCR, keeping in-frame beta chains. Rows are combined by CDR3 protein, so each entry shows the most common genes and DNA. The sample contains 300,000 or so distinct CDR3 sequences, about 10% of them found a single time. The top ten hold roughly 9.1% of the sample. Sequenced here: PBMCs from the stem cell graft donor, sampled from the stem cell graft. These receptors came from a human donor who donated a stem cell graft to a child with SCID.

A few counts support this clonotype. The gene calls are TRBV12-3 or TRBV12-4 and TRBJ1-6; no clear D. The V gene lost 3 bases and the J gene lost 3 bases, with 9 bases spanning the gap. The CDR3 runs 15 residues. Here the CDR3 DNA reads TGTGCCAGCAGTTTGGAGGGCATCTATAATTCACCCCTCCACTTT. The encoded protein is CASSLEGIYNSPLHF.

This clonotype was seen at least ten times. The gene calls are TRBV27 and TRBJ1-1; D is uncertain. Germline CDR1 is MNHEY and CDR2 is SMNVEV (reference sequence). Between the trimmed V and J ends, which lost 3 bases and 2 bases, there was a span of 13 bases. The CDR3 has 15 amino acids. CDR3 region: CASSFRAGPNTEAFF. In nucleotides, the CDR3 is TGTGCCAGCAGTTTCCGCGCAGGACCTAACACTGAAGCTTTCTTT.

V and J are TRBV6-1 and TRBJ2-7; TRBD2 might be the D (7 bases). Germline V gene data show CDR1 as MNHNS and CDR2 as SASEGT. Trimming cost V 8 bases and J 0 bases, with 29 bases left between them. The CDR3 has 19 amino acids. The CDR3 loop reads CASGRPQGSLRGPSYEQYF. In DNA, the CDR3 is TGTGCCAGCGGGCGCCCCCAGGGAAGTCTGCGGGGGCCCTCCTACGAGCAGTACTTC.

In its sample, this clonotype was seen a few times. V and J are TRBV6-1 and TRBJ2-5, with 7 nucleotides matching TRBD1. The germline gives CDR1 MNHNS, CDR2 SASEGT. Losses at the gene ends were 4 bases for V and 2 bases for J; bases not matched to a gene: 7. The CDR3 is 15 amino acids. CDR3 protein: CASSGHLTGQETQYF. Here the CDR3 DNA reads TGTGCCAGCAGTGGCCACTTGACAGGGCAAGAGACCCAGTACTTC.

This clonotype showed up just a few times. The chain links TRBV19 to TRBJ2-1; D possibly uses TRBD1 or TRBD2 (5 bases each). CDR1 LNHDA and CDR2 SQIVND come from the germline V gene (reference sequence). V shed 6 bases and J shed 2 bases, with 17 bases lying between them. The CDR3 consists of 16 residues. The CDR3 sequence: CASRGDRDSPYNEQFF. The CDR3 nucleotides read TGTGCCAGTAGGGGGGACCGAGATTCTCCCTACAATGAGCAGTTCTTC.

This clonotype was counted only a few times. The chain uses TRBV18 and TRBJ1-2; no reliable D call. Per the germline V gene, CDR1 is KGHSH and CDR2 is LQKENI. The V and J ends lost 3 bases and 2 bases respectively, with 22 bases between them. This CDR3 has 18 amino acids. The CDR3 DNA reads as TGTGCCAGCTCACCGTCCGGGCCGTCCGCATTATCAAACTATGGCTACACCTTC. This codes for CASSPSGPSALSNYGYTF.

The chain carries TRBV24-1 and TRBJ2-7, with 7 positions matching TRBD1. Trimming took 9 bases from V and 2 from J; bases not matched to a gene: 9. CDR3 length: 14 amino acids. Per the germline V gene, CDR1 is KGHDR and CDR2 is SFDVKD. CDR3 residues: CATRTGAAPYEQYF. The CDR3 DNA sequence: TGTGCCACCCGTACAGGGGCGGCCCCCTACGAGCAGTACTTC.

This CDR3 is CASSLLSGTGGTGANVLTF. In nucleotides, the CDR3 is TGTGCCAGCAGTTTGTTGTCCGGGACAGGGGGTACCGGGGCCAACGTCCTGACTTTC. The chain recombines TRBV6-5 with TRBJ2-6; 11 bases map to TRBD1. The CDR3 runs to 19 residues. V shed 4 bases and J 4 bases; nucleotides not matched to a gene: 12. CDR1 and CDR2 from the germline V gene are MNHEY and SVGAGI.

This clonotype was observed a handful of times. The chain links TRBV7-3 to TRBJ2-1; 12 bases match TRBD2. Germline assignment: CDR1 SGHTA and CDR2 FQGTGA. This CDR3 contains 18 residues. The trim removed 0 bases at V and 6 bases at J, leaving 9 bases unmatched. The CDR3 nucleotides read TGTGCCAGCAGCTTAACTTGGGGCCCTAGCGGGGGGGCCAATGAGCAGTTCTTC. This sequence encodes CASSLTWGPSGGANEQFF.

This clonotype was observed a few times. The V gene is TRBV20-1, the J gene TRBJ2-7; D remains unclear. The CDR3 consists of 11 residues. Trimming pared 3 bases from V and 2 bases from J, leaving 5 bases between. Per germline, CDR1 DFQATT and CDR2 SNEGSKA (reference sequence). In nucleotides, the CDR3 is TGCAGTGCTAGGCAAACCTACGAGCAGTACTTC. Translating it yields CSARQTYEQYF.

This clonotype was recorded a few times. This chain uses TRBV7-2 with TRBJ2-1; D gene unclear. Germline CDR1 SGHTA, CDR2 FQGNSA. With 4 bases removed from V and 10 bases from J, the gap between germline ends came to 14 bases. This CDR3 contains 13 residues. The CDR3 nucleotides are TGTGCCAGCAGCTCCACCTCCTTGGGGGAGCAGTTCTTC. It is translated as CASSSTSLGEQFF.

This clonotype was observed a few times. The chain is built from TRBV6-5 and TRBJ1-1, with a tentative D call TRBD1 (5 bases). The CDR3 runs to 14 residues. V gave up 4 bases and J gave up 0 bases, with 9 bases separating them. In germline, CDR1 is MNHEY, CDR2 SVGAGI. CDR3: CASSSRGMNTEAFF. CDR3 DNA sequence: TGTGCCAGCAGTTCACGGGGGATGAACACTGAAGCTTTCTTT.

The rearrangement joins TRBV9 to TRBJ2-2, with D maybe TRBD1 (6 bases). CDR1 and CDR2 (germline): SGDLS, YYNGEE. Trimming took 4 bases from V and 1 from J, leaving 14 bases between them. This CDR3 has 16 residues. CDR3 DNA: TGTGCCAGCAGCACCGGACAGTGGGTGAACACCGGGGAGCTGTTTTTT. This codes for CASSTGQWVNTGELFF. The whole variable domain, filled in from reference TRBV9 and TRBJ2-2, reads DSGVTQTPKHLITATGQRVTLRCSPRSGDLSVYWYQQSLDQGLQFLIQYYNGEERAKGNILERFSAQQFPDLHSELNLSSLELGDSALYFCASSTGQWVNTGELFFGEGSRLTVL.

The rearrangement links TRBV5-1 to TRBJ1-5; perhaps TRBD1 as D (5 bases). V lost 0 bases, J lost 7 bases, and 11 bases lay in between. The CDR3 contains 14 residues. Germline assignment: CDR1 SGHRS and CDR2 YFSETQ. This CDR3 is CASSLEQGGQPQHF. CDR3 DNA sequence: TGCGCCAGCAGCTTGGAGCAGGGCGGGCAGCCCCAGCATTTT.

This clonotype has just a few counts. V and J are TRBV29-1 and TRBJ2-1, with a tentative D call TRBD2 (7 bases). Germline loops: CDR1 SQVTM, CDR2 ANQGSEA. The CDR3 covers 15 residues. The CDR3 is CNISGGRLSYNEQFF. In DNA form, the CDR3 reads TGCAACATCTCGGGGGGCCGCCTCTCCTACAATGAGCAGTTCTTC.

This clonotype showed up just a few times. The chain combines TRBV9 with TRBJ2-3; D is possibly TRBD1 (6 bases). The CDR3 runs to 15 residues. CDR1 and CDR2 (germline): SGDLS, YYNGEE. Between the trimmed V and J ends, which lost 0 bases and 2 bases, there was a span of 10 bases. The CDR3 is CASSVAPGATDTQYF. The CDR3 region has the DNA TGTGCCAGCAGCGTAGCGCCAGGGGCCACAGATACGCAGTATTTT. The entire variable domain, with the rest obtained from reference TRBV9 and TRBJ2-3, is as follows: DSGVTQTPKHLITATGQRVTLRCSPRSGDLSVYWYQQSLDQGLQFLIQYYNGEERAKGNILERFSAQQFPDLHSELNLSSLELGDSALYFCASSVAPGATDTQYFGPGTRLTVL.

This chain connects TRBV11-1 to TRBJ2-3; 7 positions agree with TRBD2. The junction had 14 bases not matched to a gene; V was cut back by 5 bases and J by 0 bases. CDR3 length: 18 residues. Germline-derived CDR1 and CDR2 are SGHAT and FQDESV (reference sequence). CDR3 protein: CASSPGIGGGTSTDTQYF. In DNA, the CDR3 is TGTGCCAGCAGCCCCGGTATTGGGGGGGGAACTAGCACAGATACGCAGTATTTT.

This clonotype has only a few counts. The CDR3: CAGGGTNEKLFF. Written as DNA, the CDR3 is TGTGCCGGGGGGGGCACTAATGAAAAACTGTTTTTT. The chain recombines TRBV7-9 with TRBJ1-4; maybe TRBD1 (6 bases). The CDR3 covers 12 residues. In germline, CDR1 is SEHNR, CDR2 FQNEAQ (reference sequence). V lost 11 bases and J 2 bases, leaving 9 bases between the germline ends.

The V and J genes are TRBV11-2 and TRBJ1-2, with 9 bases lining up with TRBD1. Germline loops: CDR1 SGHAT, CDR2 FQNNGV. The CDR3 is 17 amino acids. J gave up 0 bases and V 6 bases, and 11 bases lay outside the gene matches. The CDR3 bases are TGTGCCAGCAGTATCAACAGGGGGCCCTCAGCTAACTATGGCTACACCTTC. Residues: CASSINRGPSANYGYTF.